A single TCR beta chain is shown here with its context. The data belong to a study of control samples from healthy donors and cancer patients. Germline trimming cut 3 bases from V and 2 bases from J; bases unmatched to any gene: 2. Germline CDR1 is SGHRS and CDR2 is YFSETQ. This CDR3 comprises 14 residues. Measured with immunoSEQ multiplex PCR; TCRdb has only the in-frame clones, and not every one. The sample records 350,000 to 450,000 clones, approximately 92% being singletons. This clonotype was sampled from a man between 40 and 49 years old with head and neck cancer. Sequenced material: PBMCs. The chain recombines TRBV5-1 with TRBJ2-3, with 8 bases that match TRBD1. The CDR3 here is CASSWTGTTDTQYF. The CDR3, as DNA: TGCGCCAGCAGCTGGACAGGGACCACAGATACGCAGTATTTT. The entire variable domain, with the rest obtained from reference TRBV5-1 and TRBJ2-3, is as follows: KAGVTQTPRYLIKTRGQQVTLSCSPISGHRSVSWYQQTPGQGLQFLFEYFSETQRNKGNFPGRFSGRQFSNSRSEMNVSTLELGDSALYLCASSWTGTTDTQYFGPGTRLTVL.